The clone carrying this T cell receptor beta chain was counted a single time. The CDR3 has 15 residues. The V end lost 2 bases, the J end lost 4 bases, and 15 bases lay between the germline ends. From germline, CDR1 is SGHRS and CDR2 YFSETQ. This entry comes from a study of blood T cell repertoires in COVID-19. Overall study: Samples came from the United States, Italy and Spain, spanning acute and convalescent COVID-19. The analysed material was cDNA or gDNA that came from T cells, B-cell-depleted T cells, or PBMCs.

Data came from immunoSEQ multiplex PCR; TCRdb stores just in-frame clones and leaves some out. The data contain roughly 81,000 clones, around 85% of them seen just once; the ten biggest clones take up 7% to 10%. The V and J genes are TRBV5-1 and TRBJ1-1; a weak D match, TRBD1 (5 bases). Input material: peripheral blood. The source of this sequence is a man aged 25-45 years with acute or convalescent COVID-19. CDR3 DNA sequence: TGCGCCAGCAGCTTTGGAGGGCTTGGGACCACTGAAGCTTTCTTT. Residues: CASSFGGLGTTEAFF.